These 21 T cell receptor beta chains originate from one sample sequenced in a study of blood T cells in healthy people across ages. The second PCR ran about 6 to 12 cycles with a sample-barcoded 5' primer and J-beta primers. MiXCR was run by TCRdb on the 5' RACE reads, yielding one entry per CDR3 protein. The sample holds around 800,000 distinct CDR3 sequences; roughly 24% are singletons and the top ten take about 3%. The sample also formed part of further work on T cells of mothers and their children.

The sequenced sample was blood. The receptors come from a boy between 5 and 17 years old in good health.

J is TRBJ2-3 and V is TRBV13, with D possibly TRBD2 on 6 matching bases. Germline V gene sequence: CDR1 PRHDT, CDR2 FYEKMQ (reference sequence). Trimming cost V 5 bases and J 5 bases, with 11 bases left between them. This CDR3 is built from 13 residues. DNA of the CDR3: TGTGCCAGCAGCCCTAGCGTGGGAGATACGCAGTATTTT. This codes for CASSPSVGDTQYF. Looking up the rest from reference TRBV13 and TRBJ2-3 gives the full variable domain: AAGVIQSPRHLIKEKRETATLKCYPIPRHDTVYWYQQGPGQDPQFLISFYEKMQSDKGSIPDRFSAQQFSDYHSELNMSSLELGDSALYFCASSPSVGDTQYFGPGTRLTVL.

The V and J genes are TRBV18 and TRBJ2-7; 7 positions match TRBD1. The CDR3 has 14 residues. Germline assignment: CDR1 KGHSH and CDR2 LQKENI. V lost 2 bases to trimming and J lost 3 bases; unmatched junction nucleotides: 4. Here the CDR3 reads CASSPGGQDYEQYF. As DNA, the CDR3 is TGTGCCAGCTCACCAGGCGGACAGGACTACGAGCAGTACTTC.

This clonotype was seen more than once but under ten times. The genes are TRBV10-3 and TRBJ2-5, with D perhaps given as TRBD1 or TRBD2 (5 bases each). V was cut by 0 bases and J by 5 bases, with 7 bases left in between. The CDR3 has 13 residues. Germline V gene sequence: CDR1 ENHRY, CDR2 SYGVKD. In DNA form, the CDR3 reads TGTGCCATCAGTGAGTCGGGGGATGAGACCCAGTACTTC. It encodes CAISESGDETQYF.

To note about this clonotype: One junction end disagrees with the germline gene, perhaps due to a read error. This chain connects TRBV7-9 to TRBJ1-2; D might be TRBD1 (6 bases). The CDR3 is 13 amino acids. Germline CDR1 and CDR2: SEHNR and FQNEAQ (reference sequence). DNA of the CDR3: TGTGCCAGCAGTTTAGTGGGGGGCCATGGCTACACCTTC. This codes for CASSLVGGHGYTF. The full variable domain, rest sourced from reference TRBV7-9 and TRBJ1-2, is DTGVSQNPRHKITKRGQNVTFRCDPISEHNRLYWYRQTLGQGPEFLTYFQNEAQLEKSRLLSDRFSAERPKGSFSTLEIQRTEQGDSAMYLCASSLVGGHGYTFGSGTRLTVV.

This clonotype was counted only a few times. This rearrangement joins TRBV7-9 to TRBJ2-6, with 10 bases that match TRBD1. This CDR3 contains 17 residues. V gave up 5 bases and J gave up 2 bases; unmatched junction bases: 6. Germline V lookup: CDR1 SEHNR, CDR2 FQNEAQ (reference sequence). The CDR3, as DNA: TGTGCCAGCAGCAACGGACAGGGGGTAGCTGGGGCCAACGTCCTGACTTTC. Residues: CASSNGQGVAGANVLTF. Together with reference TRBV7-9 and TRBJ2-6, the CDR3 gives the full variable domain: DTGVSQNPRHKITKRGQNVTFRCDPISEHNRLYWYRQTLGQGPEFLTYFQNEAQLEKSRLLSDRFSAERPKGSFSTLEIQRTEQGDSAMYLCASSNGQGVAGANVLTFGAGSRLTVL.

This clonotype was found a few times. As DNA, the CDR3 is TGTGCCAGCAGCTTAAGAGGGGACAGGGGTTCCGGTGTGCAGTTCTTC. Amino acids: CASSLRGDRGSGVQFF. This chain connects TRBV7-3 to TRBJ2-5; 10 nucleotides line up with TRBD1. Judging by the DNA end, TRBJ2-1 fits better; the J call may be wrong. The CDR3 covers 16 residues. Per the germline V gene, CDR1 is SGHTA and CDR2 is FQGTGA.

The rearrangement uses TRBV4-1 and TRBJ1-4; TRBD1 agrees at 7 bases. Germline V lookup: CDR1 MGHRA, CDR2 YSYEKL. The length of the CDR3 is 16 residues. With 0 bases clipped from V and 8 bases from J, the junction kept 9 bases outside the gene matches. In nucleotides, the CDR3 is TGCGCCAGCAGCCAAGATCGAAGGGGGCTTGGCGAAAAACTGTTTTTT. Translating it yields CASSQDRRGLGEKLFF.

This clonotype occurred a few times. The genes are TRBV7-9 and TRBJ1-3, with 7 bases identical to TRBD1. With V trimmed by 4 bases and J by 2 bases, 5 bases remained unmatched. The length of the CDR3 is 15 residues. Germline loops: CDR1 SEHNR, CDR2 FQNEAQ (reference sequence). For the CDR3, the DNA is TGTGCCAGCAGCTACACAGGGGCGGCTGGAAACACCATATATTTT. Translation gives CASSYTGAAGNTIYF. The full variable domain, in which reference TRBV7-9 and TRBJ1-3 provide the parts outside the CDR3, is DTGVSQNPRHKITKRGQNVTFRCDPISEHNRLYWYRQTLGQGPEFLTYFQNEAQLEKSRLLSDRFSAERPKGSFSTLEIQRTEQGDSAMYLCASSYTGAAGNTIYFGEGSWLTVV.

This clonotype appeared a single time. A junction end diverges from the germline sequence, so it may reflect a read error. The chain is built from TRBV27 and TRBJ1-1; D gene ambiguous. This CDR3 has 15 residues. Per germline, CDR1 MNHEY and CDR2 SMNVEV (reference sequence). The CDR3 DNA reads TGTGCCAGCAGCTTGCGGAACGACGGGAACACTGAAGCTCTCTTT. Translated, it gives CASSLRNDGNTEALF.

The CDR3 bases are TGCAGCGTTGACCAAGGAAGGGGACTATCCTACGAGCAGTACTTC. Its protein is CSVDQGRGLSYEQYF. The rearrangement joins TRBV29-1 to TRBJ2-5; 7 bases align to TRBD2. The assigned J gene may be wrong: the sequence end matches TRBJ2-7 better. Germline V CDR1 and CDR2: SQVTM, ANQGSEA. The CDR3 spans 15 residues.

Here the CDR3 reads CSARDMAPIQETQYF. CDR3 sequence (DNA): TGCAGTGCTAGAGATATGGCGCCCATCCAAGAGACCCAGTACTTC. This chain links TRBV20-1 with TRBJ2-5; D call uncertain. There are 15 residues in the CDR3. Germline CDR1 is DFQATT and CDR2 is SNEGSKA (reference sequence). Deletions cut 0 bases from V and 1 base from J, with 12 bases between.

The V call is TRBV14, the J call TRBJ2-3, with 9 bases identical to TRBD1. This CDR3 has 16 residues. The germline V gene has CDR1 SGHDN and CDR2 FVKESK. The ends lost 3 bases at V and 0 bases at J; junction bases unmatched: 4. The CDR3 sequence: CASSQGGTGSTDTQYF. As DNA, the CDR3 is TGTGCCAGCAGCCAGGGGGGGACAGGGAGCACAGATACGCAGTATTTT.

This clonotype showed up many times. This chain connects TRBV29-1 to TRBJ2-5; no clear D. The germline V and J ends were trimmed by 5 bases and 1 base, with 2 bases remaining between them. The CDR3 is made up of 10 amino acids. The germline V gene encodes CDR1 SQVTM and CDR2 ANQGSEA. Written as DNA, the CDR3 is TGCAGCGTTTTCCAAGAGACCCAGTACTTC. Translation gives CSVFQETQYF. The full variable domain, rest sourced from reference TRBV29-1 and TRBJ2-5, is SAVISQKPSRDICQRGTSLTIQCQVDSQVTMMFWYRQQPGQSLTLIATANQGSEATYESGFVIDKFPISRPNLTFSTLTVSNMSPEDSSIYLCSVFQETQYFGPGTRLLVL.

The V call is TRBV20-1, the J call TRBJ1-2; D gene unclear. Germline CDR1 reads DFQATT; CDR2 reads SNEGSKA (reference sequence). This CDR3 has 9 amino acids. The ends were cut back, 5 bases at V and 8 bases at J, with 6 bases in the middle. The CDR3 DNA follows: TGCAGTGCTGGAGCAGGCTACACCTTC. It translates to CSAGAGYTF.

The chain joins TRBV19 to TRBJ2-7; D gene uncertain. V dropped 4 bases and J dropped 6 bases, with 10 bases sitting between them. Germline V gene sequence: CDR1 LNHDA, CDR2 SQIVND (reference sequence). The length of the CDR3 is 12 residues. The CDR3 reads CASSTTVGEQYF. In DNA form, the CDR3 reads TGTGCCAGTAGTACCACGGTGGGCGAGCAGTACTTC.

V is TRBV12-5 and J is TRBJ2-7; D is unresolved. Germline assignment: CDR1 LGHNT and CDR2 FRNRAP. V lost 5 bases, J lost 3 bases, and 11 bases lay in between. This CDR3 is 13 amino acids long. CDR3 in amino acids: CASGGLQDYEQYF. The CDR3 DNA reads TGTGCTAGTGGTGGCCTTCAGGACTACGAGCAGTACTTC.

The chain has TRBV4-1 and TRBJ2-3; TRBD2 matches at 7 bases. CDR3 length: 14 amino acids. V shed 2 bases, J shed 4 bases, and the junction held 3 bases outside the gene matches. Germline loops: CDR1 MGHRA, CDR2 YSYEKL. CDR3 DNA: TGCGCCAGCAGCCAACGGACTAGTGCAGATACGCAGTATTTT. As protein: CASSQRTSADTQYF.

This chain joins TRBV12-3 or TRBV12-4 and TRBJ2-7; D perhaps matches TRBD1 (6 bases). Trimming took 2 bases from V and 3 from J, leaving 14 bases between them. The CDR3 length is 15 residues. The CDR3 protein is CASSLRFMDSYEQYF. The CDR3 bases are TGTGCCAGCAGTTTAAGATTTATGGACAGCTACGAGCAGTACTTC.

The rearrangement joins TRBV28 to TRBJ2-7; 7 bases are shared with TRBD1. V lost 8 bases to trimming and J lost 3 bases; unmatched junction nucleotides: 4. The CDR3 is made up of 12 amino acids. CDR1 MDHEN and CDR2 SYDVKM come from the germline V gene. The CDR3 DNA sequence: TGTGCCAGCGGGGACAGAGACTACGAGCAGTACTTC. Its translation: CASGDRDYEQYF.

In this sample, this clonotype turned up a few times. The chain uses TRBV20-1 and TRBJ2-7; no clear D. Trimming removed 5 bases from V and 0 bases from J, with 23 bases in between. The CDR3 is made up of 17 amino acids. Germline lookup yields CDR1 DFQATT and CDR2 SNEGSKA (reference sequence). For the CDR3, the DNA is TGCAGTGCTTCTAGGTCTTCCTCGGGCCTAAGCTCCTACGAGCAGTACTTC. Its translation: CSASRSSSGLSSYEQYF.

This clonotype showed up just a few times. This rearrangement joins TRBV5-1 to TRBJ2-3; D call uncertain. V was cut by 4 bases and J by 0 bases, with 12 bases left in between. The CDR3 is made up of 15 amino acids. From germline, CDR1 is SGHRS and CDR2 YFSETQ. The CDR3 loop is CASSTYIASTDTQYF. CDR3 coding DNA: TGCGCCAGCAGCACTTACATAGCTAGCACAGATACGCAGTATTTT.